The rows below give T cell receptor beta chains drawn from one sample of a study of shared clonotypes between healthy human individuals. TCRdb keeps only in-frame clones here, not all; method: immunoSEQ multiplex PCR. The table has over 950,000 clones, around three quarters seen once. The sequenced material came from memory CD4+ T cells from PBMCs. All receptors derive from a man aged 18 to 29 in good health. Some clones in this sample may be carry-over from other donors' samples. CDR3s include the opening cysteine and the closing phenylalanine or tryptophan. The order of the fields is J gene, V gene, clone size, CDR3 protein. The size entry is marked missing in some rows and otherwise reads once, few, many or a size class.

TRBJ2-5,TRBV5-7,-,CASSLDGVGLAGVETQYF
TRBJ2-3,TRBV6-1,-,CASSQWADTQYF
TRBJ2-3,TRBV28,-,CASTAPRDSRRDTQYF
TRBJ2-3,TRBV15,-,CATSRDRSTQYF
TRBJ2-7,TRBV15,-,CATRGSTYEQYF
TRBJ2-6,TRBV28,-,CASSFTSSGANVLTF
TRBJ2-1,TRBV6-4,-,CASSDSKDYAEQFF
TRBJ2-7,TRBV5-4,-,CASSLGRSGRIVEQYF
TRBJ2-6,TRBV4-1,once,CASSQRWQGGANVLTF
TRBJ2-3,TRBV29-1,-,CSVGSRVADTQYF
TRBJ2-2,TRBV19,-,CASSGPNTGELFF
TRBJ2-7,TRBV5-4,-,CASSSGTRNYEQYF
TRBJ2-2,TRBV14,-,CASSQVLGNTGELFF
TRBJ1-2,TRBV2,-,CASSEDRGGGYTF
TRBJ1-4,TRBV29-1,-,CSFSGGTGEKLFF
TRBJ2-3,TRBV7-2,-,CASSLVGGPTDTQYF
TRBJ2-7,TRBV11-1,-,CASSSFPRSAQRTYEQYF
TRBJ2-7,TRBV6-1,-,CASSTDYSYEQYF
TRBJ1-5,TRBV5-5,few,CASSSGTVSQPQHF
TRBJ1-2,TRBV5-1,-,CASSLAGVDGYTF
TRBJ1-2,TRBV7-2,-,CASSLGAGRSGGYTF
TRBJ2-1,TRBV27,once,CASRDSGREAYNEQFF
TRBJ2-7,TRBV6-5,few,CASSGYDRGTYEQYF
TRBJ1-2,TRBV11-2,-,CASSSIQGHLYGYTF
TRBJ1-1,TRBV28,-,CASSLQGKAEAFF
TRBJ1-1,TRBV18,few,CASSQTDTKLGTEAFF
TRBJ1-1,TRBV11-1,-,CASSARTAINTEAFF
TRBJ2-2,TRBV2,-,CASSELVRGATGELFF
TRBJ2-5,TRBV7-9,-,CASSLKSGKGRETQYF
TRBJ2-7,TRBV5-4,-,CASSPLAGGSYEQYF
TRBJ2-1,TRBV18,-,CASSQGTFNEQFF
TRBJ1-4,TRBV6-5,-,CASSYDRETNEKLFF
TRBJ2-7,TRBV5-1,-,CASSLDGSRGSYEQYF
TRBJ2-5,TRBV7-2,-,CASTVEGATETQYF
TRBJ2-5,TRBV5-4,-,CASSLGGRGETQYF
TRBJ2-6,TRBV7-9,-,CASSSLGGSGANVLTF
TRBJ1-1,TRBV4-1,-,CASSHNYRTHTEAFF
TRBJ2-2,TRBV28,-,CASSPNLFGELFF
TRBJ2-3,TRBV11-2,-,CASSSPGPLAGLADTQYF
TRBJ1-1,TRBV5-1,once,CASSPGSVQATEAFF
TRBJ1-5,TRBV11-2,-,CASSPGDRSNQPQHF
TRBJ1-2,TRBV5-4,-,CASSLWQGYGYTF
TRBJ1-4,TRBV6-1,-,CASTPRGRGNEKLFF
TRBJ2-3,TRBV11-2,-,CASSGTSGGTDTQYF
TRBJ1-4,TRBV28,once,CASSLGQTPRRFF
TRBJ2-3,TRBV5-1,-,CASSQRLGSGTDTQYF
TRBJ1-2,TRBV28,once,CASSLESRGRGYTF
TRBJ2-1,TRBV2,many,CASHGLASHEQFF
TRBJ2-5,TRBV11-2,-,CASSLFGGGETQYF